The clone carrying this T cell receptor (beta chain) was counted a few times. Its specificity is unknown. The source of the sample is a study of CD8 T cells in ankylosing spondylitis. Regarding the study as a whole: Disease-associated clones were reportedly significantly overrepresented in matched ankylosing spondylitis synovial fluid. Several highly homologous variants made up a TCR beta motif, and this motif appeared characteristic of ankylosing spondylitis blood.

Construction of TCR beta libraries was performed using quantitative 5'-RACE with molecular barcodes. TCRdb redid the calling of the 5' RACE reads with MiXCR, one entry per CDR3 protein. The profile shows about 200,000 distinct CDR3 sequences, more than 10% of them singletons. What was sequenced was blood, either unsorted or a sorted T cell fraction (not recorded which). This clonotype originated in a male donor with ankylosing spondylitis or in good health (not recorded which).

The CDR3 is CASSQVWEPRGEQYF. The CDR3, as DNA: TGCGCCAGCAGCCAAGTGTGGGAGCCTAGGGGGGAGCAGTACTTC. The chain recombines TRBV4-1 with TRBJ2-7, with D possibly TRBD1 on 6 matching bases. CDR3 size: 15 residues. The V end was cut by 1 base, the J end by 7 bases, with 17 bases between. The V gene's germline CDR1 is MGHRA and CDR2 YSYEKL.